Presented here are 3 T cell receptor beta chains from one specimen sequenced in a study of blood T cell repertoires in COVID-19. Only in-frame clones appear in the TCRdb table, and some are missing; sequencing was by immunoSEQ multiplex PCR. Of about 150,000 clones listed, 80% to 90% are singletons. Sequencing was performed on peripheral blood. The receptor set was obtained from a man in his fifties or sixties who had recovered from COVID-19.

V is TRBV5-8 and J is TRBJ2-7; 8 bases align to TRBD1. CDR1 is SGHTS, CDR2 YDEGEE, per germline. CDR3 size: 13 residues. The trim removed 2 bases at V and 4 bases at J, leaving 2 bases unmatched. CDR3: CASSFRDRYEQYF. In DNA form, the CDR3 reads TGTGCCAGCAGCTTCAGGGACAGGTACGAGCAGTACTTC.

The V call is TRBV5-6, the J call TRBJ1-5; D is unclear. Looked up from germline, CDR1 is SGHDT and CDR2 is YYEEEE. Trimming pared 0 bases from V and 5 bases from J, leaving 12 bases between. This CDR3 comprises 15 residues. Here the CDR3 DNA reads TGTGCCAGCAGCTTGGTGGCTAACCGGGATCAGCCCCAGCATTTT. This gives the protein CASSLVANRDQPQHF.

The chain employs TRBV9 and TRBJ2-1; TRBD1 matches 9 bases. The J segment lost 2 bases and the V segment lost 0 bases, leaving 6 bases of the junction unmatched. Germline lookup yields CDR1 SGDLS and CDR2 YYNGEE. This CDR3 is built from 17 residues. The CDR3 DNA reads as TGTGCCAGCAGCGTAGGCCCAACAGGGGGCCCCTACAATGAGCAGTTCTTC. Translation: CASSVGPTGGPYNEQFF.